This TCR beta chain originates from a study of CD8 T cells in Susac syndrome (dated by TCRdb to the late 2010s). Some background on the complete study: The study used repertoire sequencing to test whether antigen drove CD8+ T cell activation and differentiation in Susac syndrome.

RNA was extracted using the RNeasy kit, and about 0.5 to 1 ug of the RNA was reverse transcribed with random hexamers. TCR beta CDR3 regions were amplified with the immunoSEQ multiplex PCR assay covering 54 Vbeta and 13 Jbeta segments. To correct PCR amplification bias, a synthetic template baseline was used for both primer optimization and computational correction. On the study's bioinformatics: Only productive sequences were kept, with reads annotated to V, D and J genes according to IMGT and analyzed in immunoSEQ Analyzer. Clonality was calculated as one minus the Shannon entropy normalized by log2 of the number of productive unique sequences. For each patient and control, public and private clones were evaluated among the 100 most prevalent clones. A clone was defined as Susac-specific if it was absent from the healthy and MS cohorts, from about a thousand published viral clones and from other ImmuneACCESS disease sequences. TCRdb reprocessed the public reads (quality trimming at Q25 with fastp, clone calling with MiXCR) and kept in-frame beta chains. Under each unique CDR3 protein, matching rows form one entry showing the most common genes and DNA. TCRdb's processing, not the study's, gives the V and J calls here. Counted in this sample were about 120,000 distinct CDR3 sequences; about 93% of them appeared once. About 0.098% of the sample lies in the top ten.

Comments on this clonotype: The antigen it binds to is not known. Base-call qualities are not available, and no considerably larger clone is one nucleotide away.

Peripheral blood CD8+ and CD4+ T cells from healthy donors, Susac syndrome patients and multiple sclerosis patients were profiled using high-throughput TCR beta sequencing. The healthy donors served as controls matched for age and sex. CD8+ TEMRA cells were enriched by FACS, while bulk CD8+ and CD4+ T cells were purified by magnetic negative isolation. Blood was drawn into EDTA tubes, processed within 24 hours, and PBMCs were isolated by density gradient centrifugation. PBMCs intended for TCR sequencing were cryopreserved in liquid nitrogen and thawed later in a water bath at 37 degrees C. A purity of at least 90% was achieved for sorted or isolated CD4+, CD8+ and CD8+ TEMRA cells. CDR1 SNHLY and CDR2 FYNNEI were looked up in the germline V gene. V loses 6 bases of germline sequence and J loses 3 bases, and the interval between the two ends is 11 bases. The CDR3, cysteine through phenylalanine, is 13 amino acids long. Just the 39-base CDR3 DNA is kept, in frame starting at base 1.

Results the study describes overall, beyond this receptor: The number of individuals in the TCR sequencing and HLA analysis was acknowledged as relatively small.

The chain was built from TRBV2 and TRBJ1-1, and possibly TRBD1, on 6 matching bases. The origin of this receptor is a human donor in good health. Sequenced input: CD4+ T cells from PBMCs. DNA sequence: TGTGCCAGCAGCTCAGGGGTGGACACTGAAGCTTTCTTT. Translated, this gives CASSSGVDTEAFF.